The sequence of this T cell receptor beta chain was determined in a study of identical twins. Study-wide points: It was out-of-frame TCR alpha sharing in monozygotic twins that models underestimated. Analyses based on zero insertions could be partly confounded by invariant MAIT and iNKT cells. Beta clonotypes that were abundant in cord blood contained fewer insertions, a pattern absent from memory repertoires.

TCRdb fed the 5' RACE reads into MiXCR, producing one record per CDR3 protein. The table includes roughly 350,000 distinct CDR3 sequences, 7% to 9.5% detected once. Of note for this clonotype: Its antigen is still unknown.

Specimen: naive T cells sorted from blood. The clonotype comes from a woman aged 45-65 years in good health.

CDR3 sequence: CASSPGQGALNQPQHF. As DNA, the CDR3 is TGTGCCAGCTCACCGGGACAGGGGGCTCTCAATCAGCCCCAGCATTTT. The gene calls are TRBV18 and TRBJ1-5, with TRBD1 identical over 12 bases. Per germline, CDR1 KGHSH and CDR2 LQKENI. The CDR3 contains 16 residues. V lost 3 bases to trimming and J lost 3 bases; unmatched junction nucleotides: 3.